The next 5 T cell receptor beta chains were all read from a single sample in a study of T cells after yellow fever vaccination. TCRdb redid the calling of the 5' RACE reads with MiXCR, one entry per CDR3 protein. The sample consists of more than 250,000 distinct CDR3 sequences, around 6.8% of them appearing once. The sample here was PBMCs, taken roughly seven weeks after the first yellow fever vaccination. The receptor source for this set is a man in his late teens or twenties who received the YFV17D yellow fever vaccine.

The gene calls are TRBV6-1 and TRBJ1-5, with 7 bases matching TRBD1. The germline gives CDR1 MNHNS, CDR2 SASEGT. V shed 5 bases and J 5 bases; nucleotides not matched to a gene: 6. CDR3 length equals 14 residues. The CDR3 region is CASSSSGGYQPQHF. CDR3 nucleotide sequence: TGTGCCAGCAGTAGTTCAGGGGGGTATCAGCCCCAGCATTTT.

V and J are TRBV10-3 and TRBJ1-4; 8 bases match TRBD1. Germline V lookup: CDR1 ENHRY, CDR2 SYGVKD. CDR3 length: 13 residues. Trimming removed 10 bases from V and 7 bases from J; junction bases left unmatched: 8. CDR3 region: CATKTGDREKLFF. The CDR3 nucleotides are TGTGCCACCAAGACAGGGGACCGTGAAAAACTGTTTTTT.

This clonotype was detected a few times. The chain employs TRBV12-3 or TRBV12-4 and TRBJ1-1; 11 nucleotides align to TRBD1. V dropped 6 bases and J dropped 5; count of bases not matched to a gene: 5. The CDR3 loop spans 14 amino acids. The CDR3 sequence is CASRPDRGQTEAFF. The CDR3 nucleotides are TGTGCCAGCAGGCCGGACAGGGGGCAAACTGAAGCTTTCTTT.

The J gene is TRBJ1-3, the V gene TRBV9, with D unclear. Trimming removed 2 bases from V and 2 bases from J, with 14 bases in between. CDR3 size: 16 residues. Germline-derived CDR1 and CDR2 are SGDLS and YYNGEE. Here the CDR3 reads CASSVRRSGTGNTIYF. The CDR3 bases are TGTGCCAGCAGCGTCCGAAGGTCGGGGACTGGAAACACCATATATTTT.

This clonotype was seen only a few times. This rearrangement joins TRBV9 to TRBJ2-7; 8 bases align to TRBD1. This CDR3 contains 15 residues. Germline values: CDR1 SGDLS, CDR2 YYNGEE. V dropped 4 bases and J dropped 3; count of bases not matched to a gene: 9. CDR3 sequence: CASSSGQGGYYEQYF. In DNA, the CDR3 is TGTGCCAGCAGCTCCGGACAGGGAGGCTACTACGAGCAGTACTTC.